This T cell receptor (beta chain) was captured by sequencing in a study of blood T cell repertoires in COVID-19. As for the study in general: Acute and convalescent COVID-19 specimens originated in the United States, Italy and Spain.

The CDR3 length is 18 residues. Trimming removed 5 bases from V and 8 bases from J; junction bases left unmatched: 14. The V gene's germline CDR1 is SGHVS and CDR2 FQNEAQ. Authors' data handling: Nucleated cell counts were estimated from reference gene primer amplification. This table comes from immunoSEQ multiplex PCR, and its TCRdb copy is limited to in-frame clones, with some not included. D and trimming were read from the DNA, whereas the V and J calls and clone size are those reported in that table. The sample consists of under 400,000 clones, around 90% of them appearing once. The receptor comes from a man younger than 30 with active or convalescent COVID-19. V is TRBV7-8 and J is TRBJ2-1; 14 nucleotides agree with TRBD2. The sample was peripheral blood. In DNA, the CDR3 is TGTGCCAGCAGCCTAAACCAACAGACTAGCGGGAGGGGGGATGAGCAGTTCTTC. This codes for CASSLNQQTSGRGDEQFF. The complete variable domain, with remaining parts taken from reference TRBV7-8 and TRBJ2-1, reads GAGVSQSPRYKVAKRGQDVALRCDPISGHVSLFWYQQALGQGPEFLTYFQNEAQLDKSGLPSDRFFAERPEGSVSTLKIQRTQQEDSAVYLCASSLNQQTSGRGDEQFFGPGTRLTVL.